This is a list of T cell receptor beta chains from one sample in a study of blood T cell repertoires in COVID-19. Sequenced by immunoSEQ multiplex PCR; TCRdb stores in-frame clones only, minus some. Of roughly 140,000 clones listed, around 80% are singletons. Sequencing used peripheral blood. The receptors here all came from a man between 60 and 70 years old with active or convalescent COVID-19. CDR3s include the opening cysteine and the closing phenylalanine or tryptophan. The order of the fields is V gene, D gene, J gene, clone size, CDR3 protein, CDR3 DNA. D genes are given only for firm matches. The size entry is marked missing in some rows and otherwise reads once, few, many or a size class.

>TRBV11-3|TRBD1|TRBJ1-6|-
CASSFNRGFGNSPLHF
TGTGCCAGCAGCTTTAACAGGGGGTTTGGCAATTCACCCCTCCACTTT
>TRBV10-1|TRBD2|TRBJ2-1|-
CATRSDSGGSSNEQFF
TGCGCCACCCGATCGGATAGCGGGGGGTCATCCAATGAGCAGTTCTTC
>TRBV7-2|TRBD1|TRBJ2-1|-
CASSFLGQIYNEQFF
TGTGCCAGCAGCTTTTTGGGACAGATATACAATGAGCAGTTCTTC
>TRBV4-3|-|TRBJ2-1|-
CASSQDILQLTYNEQFF
TGCGCCAGCAGCCAAGACATATTACAGTTGACCTACAATGAGCAGTTCTTC
>TRBV28|TRBD2|TRBJ2-3|-
CASSLGTSGKQYF
TGTGCCAGCAGTTTAGGGACTAGCGGCAAGCAGTATTTT
>TRBV5-1|-|TRBJ2-1|-
CASSLGNKDEQFF
TGCGCCAGCAGCTTGGGAAACAAAGATGAGCAGTTCTTC
>TRBV5-1|-|TRBJ2-7|once
CASSPRGYEQYF
TGCGCCAGCAGCCCCAGGGGCTACGAGCAGTACTTC
>TRBV10-2|-|TRBJ1-1|-
CASRTVTAEAFF
TGCGCCAGCAGGACGGTAACAGCTGAAGCTTTCTTT
>TRBV28|-|TRBJ1-5|many
CASSLISNQPQHF
TGTGCCAGCAGTCTTATCAGCAATCAGCCCCAGCATTTT
>TRBV21-1|-|TRBJ2-3|-
CASFPGLATRTDTQYF
TGTGCCAGCTTTCCGGGACTAGCGACCCGCACAGATACGCAGTATTTT
>TRBV7-9|-|TRBJ1-5|-
CASSLGQGNQPQHF
TGTGCCAGCAGCTTAGGTCAGGGTAATCAGCCCCAGCATTTT
>TRBV19|TRBD1|TRBJ2-5|once
CASSPGQGRETQYF
TGTGCCAGTAGTCCGGGACAGGGGAGGGAGACCCAGTACTTC
>TRBV3-1/TRBV3-2|-|TRBJ1-5|-
CASSQGPSNQPQHF
TGTGCCAGCAGCCAAGGTCCGAGTAATCAGCCCCAGCATTTT
>TRBV2|-|TRBJ1-1|-
CASSDPTGMNTEAFF
TGTGCCAGCAGTGACCCAACAGGGATGAACACTGAAGCTTTCTTT
>TRBV18|TRBD1|TRBJ1-2|-
CASSPGQEAVSGYTF
TGTGCCAGCTCACCCGGACAGGAGGCGGTTAGTGGCTACACCTTC
>TRBV3-1/TRBV3-2|-|TRBJ1-1|-
CASSQEGRTGAFF
TGTGCCAGCAGCCAAGAGGGTAGGACTGGAGCTTTCTTT
>TRBV9|-|TRBJ1-1|few
CASSKRLVGTEAFF
TGTGCCAGCAGTAAGAGACTCGTCGGCACTGAAGCTTTCTTT
>TRBV25-1|TRBD1|TRBJ1-1|-
CASRDYTGGSTMNTEAFF
TGTGCCAGCAGAGACTATACAGGGGGCTCAACGATGAACACTGAAGCTTTCTTT
>TRBV11-3|TRBD1|TRBJ2-1|few
CASSLATGSPYNEQFF
TGTGCCAGCAGCTTAGCGACAGGGAGCCCCTACAATGAGCAGTTCTTC
>TRBV5-1|-|TRBJ1-1|-
CASSQGLSTEAFF
TGCGCCAGCAGCCAGGGACTGTCCACTGAAGCTTTCTTT
>TRBV9|TRBD2|TRBJ2-1|-
CASSVLAGGINEQFF
TGTGCCAGCAGCGTACTAGCGGGAGGGATAAATGAGCAGTTCTTC
>TRBV11-3|-|TRBJ1-2|few
CASSLAGRINGYTF
TGTGCCAGCAGCTTGGCGGGGAGGATTAATGGCTACACCTTC
>TRBV6-1|-|TRBJ1-5|-
CASSEAHISLPQHF
TGTGCCAGCAGTGAGGCACACATTAGCTTGCCCCAGCATTTT
>TRBV5-6|TRBD1|TRBJ1-2|-
CASSWGRGRGHGYTF
TGTGCCAGCAGCTGGGGCAGGGGGCGAGGGCATGGCTACACCTTC
>TRBV3-1/TRBV3-2|-|TRBJ1-1|-
CASRSGGNTEAFF
TGTGCCAGCAGGAGTGGTGGGAACACTGAAGCTTTCTTT
>TRBV7-9|TRBD2|TRBJ2-1|-
CASSGRGTSLGEQFF
TGTGCCAGCAGCGGGCGTGGGACTAGCTTAGGTGAGCAGTTCTTC
>TRBV7-9|-|TRBJ1-6|-
CASSLRESSPLHF
TGTGCCAGCAGCTTGCGGGAGAGTTCACCCCTCCACTTT
>TRBV27|TRBD1|TRBJ1-2|-
CASSLDRMVAYGYTF
TGTGCCAGCAGTTTGGACAGGATGGTGGCCTATGGCTACACCTTC
>TRBV30|-|TRBJ1-2|-
CAWSGGTQIYGYTF
TGTGCCTGGAGTGGAGGGACACAAATCTATGGCTACACCTTC
>TRBV5-8|TRBD1|TRBJ1-1|-
CASSLEFRTGRIF
TGTGCCAGCAGCTTGGAATTCAGGACAGGCCGTATCTTT
>TRBV3-1/TRBV3-2|TRBD2|TRBJ2-1|once
CASSQGASGVYNEQFF
TGTGCCAGCTCCCAAGGGGCTAGCGGGGTCTACAATGAGCAGTTCTTC